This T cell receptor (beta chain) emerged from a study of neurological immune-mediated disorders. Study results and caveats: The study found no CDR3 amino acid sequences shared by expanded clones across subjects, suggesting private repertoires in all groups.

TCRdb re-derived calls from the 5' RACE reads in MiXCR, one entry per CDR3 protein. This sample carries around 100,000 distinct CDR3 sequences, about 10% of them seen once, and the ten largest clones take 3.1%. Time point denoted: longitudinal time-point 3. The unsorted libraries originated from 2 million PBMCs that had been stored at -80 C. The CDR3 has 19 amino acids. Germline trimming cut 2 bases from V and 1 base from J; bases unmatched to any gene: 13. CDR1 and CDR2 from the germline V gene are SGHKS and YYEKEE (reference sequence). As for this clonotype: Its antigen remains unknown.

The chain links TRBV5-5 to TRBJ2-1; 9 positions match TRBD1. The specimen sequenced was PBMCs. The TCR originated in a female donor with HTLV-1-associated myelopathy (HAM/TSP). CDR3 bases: TGTGCCAGCAGCTTAGGTCCAGGGACAGGGTTAGGGTCCTACAATGAGCAGTTCTTC. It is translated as CASSLGPGTGLGSYNEQFF.